One and the same sample provided the 23 T cell receptor beta chains below, sequenced in a study of blood T cell repertoires in COVID-19. Method: immunoSEQ multiplex PCR; TCRdb's copy keeps in-frame clones and lacks some. This sample carries some 100,000 clones, around 90% of them seen once, and the ten largest clones take around 2.1%. Sequencing was performed on peripheral blood. Source of these receptors: a man in his forties or fifties with COVID-19, enrolled during active disease.

V gene TRBV6-5 combines with J gene TRBJ1-1, with a possible D match to TRBD1 (5 bases). This CDR3 is built from 14 residues. CDR1 MNHEY and CDR2 SVGAGI come from the germline V gene. Trimming took 2 bases from V and 4 from J, leaving 11 bases between them. The DNA of the CDR3 is TGTGCCAGCAGTTACCAGGGTTTGAGCACTGAAGCTTTCTTT. It specifies CASSYQGLSTEAFF.

The rearrangement joins TRBV19 to TRBJ2-2; D not resolved. V lost 3 bases to trimming and J lost 7 bases, with 15 bases between them. Germline CDR1 reads LNHDA; CDR2 reads SQIVND (reference sequence). CDR3 size: 15 residues. Here the CDR3 reads CASSITWSTGGELFF. The CDR3 bases are TGTGCCAGTAGTATTACTTGGAGCACGGGCGGGGAGCTGTTTTTT.

The chain has TRBV2 and TRBJ2-1; 7 bases map to TRBD1. This CDR3 comprises 13 residues. Germline CDR1 SNHLY, CDR2 FYNNEI. With V trimmed by 7 bases and J by 4 bases, 4 bases remained unmatched. The CDR3 DNA follows: TGTGCCAGCACCCAGACAGGGTACAATGAGCAGTTCTTC. This translates into CASTQTGYNEQFF.

In its sample, this clone was seen a few times. The chain uses TRBV7-9 and TRBJ2-7, with 10 nucleotides matching TRBD1. Trimming removed 5 bases from V and 3 bases from J; junction bases left unmatched: 10. The CDR3 sequence is 16 residues long. CDR1 and CDR2 (germline): SEHNR, FQNEAQ (reference sequence). CDR3 in amino acids: CASSLTGTGAGYEQYF. The CDR3 coding sequence is TGTGCCAGCAGCCTAACGGGGACAGGGGCAGGCTACGAGCAGTACTTC.

This chain uses TRBV7-2 with TRBJ1-4, with D possibly being TRBD1 (5 bases). This CDR3 comprises 13 residues. V lost 4 bases, J lost 8 bases, and 11 bases lay in between. The germline V gene encodes CDR1 SGHTA and CDR2 FQGNSA. CDR3 in amino acids: CASSSRQMEKLFF. The DNA for the CDR3 is TGTGCCAGCAGCTCCAGACAGATGGAAAAACTGTTTTTT.

The chain joins TRBV3-1 (or the pseudogene TRBV3-2) to TRBJ2-2, with D uncertain. Trimming pared 3 bases from V and 3 bases from J, leaving 8 bases between. The germline CDR1 and CDR2 sequences are LGHDT and YNNKEL (reference sequence). CDR3 length: 14 residues. CDR3 region: CASSHNGYTGELFF. The CDR3 DNA reads as TGTGCCAGCAGCCATAACGGTTACACCGGGGAGCTGTTTTTT.

V and J are TRBV5-1 and TRBJ2-5; the D gene is possibly TRBD2 (5 bases). The V gene's germline CDR1 is SGHRS and CDR2 YFSETQ. V was pared by 5 bases and J by 1 base, with 12 bases between. The CDR3 runs to 14 residues. The CDR3 DNA is TGCGCCAGCAGGAGCGGAAGTTTCCAAGAGACCCAGTACTTC. Amino acids: CASRSGSFQETQYF.

The rearrangement uses TRBV20-1 and TRBJ1-1; D is undetermined. The germline CDR1 and CDR2 sequences are DFQATT and SNEGSKA (reference sequence). This CDR3 has 8 amino acids. With 8 bases removed from V and 11 bases from J, the gap between germline ends came to 9 bases. The CDR3 protein is CSLTSAFF. CDR3 nucleotide sequence: TGCAGTTTGACTTCTGCTTTCTTT.

The rearrangement links TRBV24-1 to TRBJ1-1, with D perhaps TRBD1 (6 bases). V lost 3 bases and J 5 bases, leaving 12 bases between the germline ends. The germline V gene encodes CDR1 KGHDR and CDR2 SFDVKD. This CDR3 has 14 residues. The CDR3 here is CATSDGGRVTEAFF. The CDR3, as DNA: TGTGCCACCAGTGATGGGGGCAGGGTTACTGAAGCTTTCTTT.

This clone has only a few counts. The chain joins TRBV27 to TRBJ1-1; 8 bases map to TRBD1. CDR3 length: 15 residues. Unmatched junction bases numbered 6, after V lost 6 bases and J lost 0 bases. The germline gives CDR1 MNHEY, CDR2 SMNVEV (reference sequence). CDR3 bases: TGTGCCAGCAGATCTTTGGACAGGGTGAACACTGAAGCTTTCTTT. It translates to CASRSLDRVNTEAFF.

The CDR3 DNA sequence: TGTGCCAGCTCACCACCCGGTTACACTGAAGCTTTCTTT. This translates into CASSPPGYTEAFF. This chain connects TRBV18 to TRBJ1-1, with D unresolved. Germline V gene sequence: CDR1 KGHSH, CDR2 LQKENI. Trimming took 0 bases from V and 3 from J, leaving 5 bases between them. This CDR3 has 13 amino acids. Full variable domain (rest looked up from reference TRBV18 and TRBJ1-1): NAGVMQNPRHLVRRRGQEARLRCSPMKGHSHVYWYRQLPEEGLKFMVYLQKENIIDESGMPKERFSAEFPKEGPSILRIQQVVRGDSAAYFCASSPPGYTEAFFGQGTRLTVV.

This clone has a handful of counts. CDR3 in DNA: TGTGCCAGCTCACCCCGGACAGGCCCGTACGAAAAACTGTTTTTT. Translated, it gives CASSPRTGPYEKLFF. The chain carries TRBV18 and TRBJ1-4; 7 bases match TRBD1. Unmatched junction bases numbered 9, after V lost 3 bases and J lost 8 bases. The CDR3 spans 15 residues. Germline CDR1 is KGHSH and CDR2 is LQKENI.

V and J are TRBV6-5 and TRBJ1-2, with 8 positions matching TRBD1. V was clipped by 10 bases and J by 0 bases; unmatched bases: 10. From germline, CDR1 is MNHEY and CDR2 SVGAGI. This CDR3 comprises 15 residues. In nucleotides, the CDR3 is TGTGCCACCATGGGTAGACAGGGGACTAACTATGGCTACACCTTC. It encodes CATMGRQGTNYGYTF.

The chain carries TRBV7-2 and TRBJ1-2; a weak D match, TRBD1 (6 bases). The length of the CDR3 is 14 residues. Germline CDR1 SGHTA, CDR2 FQGNSA. The V and J ends lost 2 bases and 2 bases respectively, with 9 bases between them. DNA of the CDR3: TGTGCCAGCAGCTTAATTGGGGGCAACTATGGCTACACCTTC. This sequence encodes CASSLIGGNYGYTF.

This rearrangement joins TRBV24-1 to TRBJ1-2, with a possible D match to TRBD1 (5 bases). From germline, CDR1 is KGHDR and CDR2 SFDVKD. Deletions cut 4 bases from V and 1 base from J, with 9 bases between. This CDR3 is built from 14 residues. CDR3 region: CATSDLQDNYGYTF. CDR3 DNA sequence: TGTGCCACCAGTGACCTACAGGATAACTATGGCTACACCTTC.

This clone was counted a single time. The chain couples TRBV27 to TRBJ1-3; D perhaps matches TRBD1 (5 bases). The CDR3 has 15 amino acids. Germline CDR1 reads MNHEY; CDR2 reads SMNVEV (reference sequence). V was shortened by 8 bases and J by 2 bases, with 16 bases between the two germline ends. The CDR3 here is CASGAPPGAGNTIYF. CDR3 in DNA: TGTGCCAGCGGGGCTCCACCAGGCGCTGGAAACACCATATATTTT.

This chain joins TRBV5-4 and TRBJ1-5, with TRBD1 matching over 9 bases. V lost 4 bases to trimming and J lost 1 base; unmatched junction nucleotides: 3. There are 15 residues in the CDR3. The germline V gene has CDR1 SGHNT and CDR2 YYREEE (reference sequence). The CDR3 spells CASSRQGESNQPQHF. For the CDR3, the DNA is TGTGCCAGCAGCCGACAGGGGGAAAGCAATCAGCCCCAGCATTTT.

V gene TRBV27 combines with J gene TRBJ1-2; no clear D gene. Trimming cost V 6 bases and J 4 bases, with 24 bases left between them. The CDR3 is made up of 17 amino acids. Germline CDR1 is MNHEY and CDR2 is SMNVEV (reference sequence). In DNA form, the CDR3 reads TGTGCCAGCAGACAGAACCTTGTTGGGCGACCTGGCTATGGCTACACCTTC. Translating it yields CASRQNLVGRPGYGYTF.

The chain links TRBV19 to TRBJ2-4, with D uncertain. This CDR3 is built from 12 residues. Germline V CDR1 and CDR2: LNHDA, SQIVND (reference sequence). V was cut by 7 bases and J by 5 bases, with 9 bases left in between. The CDR3 sequence is CASTDTQNIQYF. CDR3 in DNA: TGTGCCAGTACCGACACCCAAAACATTCAGTACTTC.

V gene TRBV27 combines with J gene TRBJ1-1, with 9 bases lining up with TRBD1. Trimming cost V 6 bases and J 6 bases; bases outside gene matches: 8. Germline CDR1 MNHEY, CDR2 SMNVEV (reference sequence). This CDR3 has 14 amino acids. CDR3 amino acids: CASRLQGAMSEAFF. Written as DNA, the CDR3 is TGTGCCAGCAGGTTACAGGGGGCGATGTCTGAAGCTTTCTTT.

The rearrangement joins TRBV2 to TRBJ2-1; D gene unclear. Trimming removed 0 bases from V and 10 bases from J, with 16 bases in between. CDR1 is SNHLY and CDR2 is FYNNEI in the germline V gene. CDR3 length: 15 amino acids. The CDR3 loop is CASSEAQSGLVEQFF. The CDR3 DNA reads TGTGCCAGCAGTGAAGCGCAGTCGGGTCTTGTGGAGCAGTTCTTC.

The chain's CDR3 is CASSLLNKETQYF. The CDR3 DNA reads as TGCGCCAGCAGCCTCTTAAATAAAGAGACCCAGTACTTC. The chain couples TRBV5-1 to TRBJ2-5; D call uncertain. Germline assignment: CDR1 SGHRS and CDR2 YFSETQ. There are 13 residues in the CDR3. Trimming took off 4 bases at V and 3 bases at J, with 10 bases between the two ends. The full variable domain, with the rest looked up from reference TRBV5-1 and TRBJ2-5, is KAGVTQTPRYLIKTRGQQVTLSCSPISGHRSVSWYQQTPGQGLQFLFEYFSETQRNKGNFPGRFSGRQFSNSRSEMNVSTLELGDSALYLCASSLLNKETQYFGPGTRLLVL.

This clone was found a few times. This chain connects TRBV7-2 to TRBJ1-6; no reliable D call. With 3 bases removed from V and 0 bases from J, the gap between germline ends came to 9 bases. The CDR3 runs to 16 residues. Germline values: CDR1 SGHTA, CDR2 FQGNSA. DNA of the CDR3: TGTGCCAGCAGCTTGATAGCGAGCTCCTATAATTCACCCCTCCACTTT. Its protein is CASSLIASSYNSPLHF.